Presented here are 14 T cell receptor beta chains from one specimen sequenced in a study of T cell responses to AZD1222 COVID-19 vaccine. The assay was immunoSEQ multiplex PCR, and TCRdb's table has in-frame clones only and misses some. This sample has about 150,000 clones, with approximately 91% found just once. The sequenced sample was peripheral blood, obtained 28 days after the second AZD1222 dose. All receptors derive from an adult who received the AZD1222 COVID-19 vaccine.

About this clone: A much larger clone differs from this one at a single base, so this may be a read error. This chain connects TRBV2 to TRBJ1-6; 10 bases agree with TRBD1. CDR1 and CDR2 from the germline V gene are SNHLY and FYNNEI. V was clipped by 6 bases and J by 7 bases; unmatched bases: 3. The CDR3 has 14 amino acids. CDR3 loop: CASSGDRGNSPLHF. The CDR3, as DNA: TGTGCCAGCAGCGGGGACAGGGGAAATTCACCCCTCCACTTT.

The rearrangement joins TRBV7-3 to TRBJ2-3; TRBD2 is a possible D gene (6 bases). The germline gives CDR1 SGHTA, CDR2 FQGTGA. Trimming removed 7 bases from V and 4 bases from J, with 15 bases in between. The CDR3 is 14 amino acids. CDR3 nucleotides: TGTGCCAGCACCCCCGGGAGAGGGTCAGATACGCAGTATTTT. Translating gives CASTPGRGSDTQYF.

CDR3 coding DNA: TGTGCCTGGACCGAACTTCGGACAGCCCCCTATGGCTACACCTTC. Its protein product is CAWTELRTAPYGYTF. The chain is built from TRBV30 and TRBJ1-2, with a tentative D call TRBD1 (6 bases). Trimming left V 4 bases short and J 4 bases short, with 19 bases between. CDR1 and CDR2 (germline): GTSNPN, SVGIG (reference sequence). The CDR3 contains 15 residues.

The chain carries TRBV2 and TRBJ1-1; no definite D call. V was cut by 6 bases and J by 5 bases, with 19 bases left in between. Germline values: CDR1 SNHLY, CDR2 FYNNEI. This CDR3 region has 15 residues. The CDR3 DNA reads TGTGCCAGCAGCGGGCCGGACGGAAGGTGGACTGAAGCTTTCTTT. Amino acid sequence: CASSGPDGRWTEAFF.

The chain couples TRBV7-9 to TRBJ2-2; maybe TRBD2 (5 bases). This CDR3 is 16 amino acids long. The germline V gene has CDR1 SEHNR and CDR2 FQNEAQ (reference sequence). Trimming removed 7 bases at V and 3 bases at J, with 18 bases between. The CDR3 bases are TGTGCCAGCACCCCGGGGTCCACCCGACACACCGGGGAGCTGTTTTTT. This codes for CASTPGSTRHTGELFF.

This chain links TRBV19 with TRBJ2-5, with TRBD2 matching 12 bases. Germline V gives CDR1 LNHDA, CDR2 SQIVND (reference sequence). The junction had 12 bases not matched to a gene; V was cut back by 3 bases and J by 1 base. CDR3 length: 19 amino acids. The CDR3 DNA sequence: TGTGCCAGTAGTATTCCTCCCCTAGCGGGAGGGGGGACCCAAGAGACCCAGTACTTC. Its protein is CASSIPPLAGGGTQETQYF.

J is TRBJ1-1 and V is TRBV5-8, with TRBD1 identical over 9 bases. The CDR3 sequence is 15 residues long. The germline V gene has CDR1 SGHTS and CDR2 YDEGEE. V lost 4 bases, J lost 4 bases, and 8 bases stayed unmatched. The CDR3 region has the DNA TGTGCCAGCAGCCGGGGACAGGGTCCGGGCACTGAAGCTTTCTTT. Protein: CASSRGQGPGTEAFF.

The chain joins TRBV7-2 to TRBJ2-3; D remains unclear. Trimming removed 4 bases from V and 2 bases from J, with 13 bases in between. The germline V gene has CDR1 SGHTA and CDR2 FQGNSA. This CDR3 is built from 15 residues. The CDR3: CASSYQSVSTDTQYF. The CDR3 DNA follows: TGTGCCAGCAGCTACCAATCGGTGTCCACAGATACGCAGTATTTT.

The chain combines TRBV3-1 (or the pseudogene TRBV3-2) with TRBJ2-2; D is unclear. Germline CDR1 LGHDT, CDR2 YNNKEL (reference sequence). Between the trimmed V and J ends, which lost 4 bases and 0 bases, there was a span of 6 bases. The CDR3 loop spans 14 amino acids. The CDR3 DNA sequence: TGTGCCAGCAGCCGACCGACGAACACCGGGGAGCTGTTTTTT. Translating it yields CASSRPTNTGELFF.

The chain links TRBV5-1 to TRBJ2-7, with D possibly called TRBD1 or TRBD2 (5 bases each). CDR3 length: 12 amino acids. The V end lost 3 bases, the J end lost 6 bases, and 10 bases lay between the germline ends. The germline V gene encodes CDR1 SGHRS and CDR2 YFSETQ. The CDR3 DNA follows: TGCGCCAGCAGCTGGGGGACGGGCGAGCAGTACTTC. Protein product: CASSWGTGEQYF.

The genes are TRBV20-1 and TRBJ1-2; TRBD1 matches 9 bases. Looked up from germline, CDR1 is DFQATT and CDR2 is SNEGSKA (reference sequence). The CDR3 length is 18 residues. V shed 3 bases, J shed 4 bases, and the junction held 18 bases outside the gene matches. This CDR3 is CSASTPGQGPSARYGYTF. CDR3 in DNA: TGCAGTGCTAGTACCCCCGGACAGGGGCCGAGCGCCCGCTATGGCTACACCTTC.

CDR3 amino acids: CASSQTSANTGELFF. CDR3 coding DNA: TGTGCCAGCAGCCAGACTAGCGCAAACACCGGGGAGCTGTTTTTT. The chain has TRBV6-6 and TRBJ2-2, with 8 bases matching TRBD2. This CDR3 contains 15 residues. Germline CDR1 reads MNHNY; CDR2 reads SVGAGI (reference sequence). J lost 2 bases, V lost 6 bases, and 5 bases had no gene match.

This clone occurred once. The chain uses TRBV27 and TRBJ1-2, with D tentatively TRBD1 (5 bases). CDR1 is MNHEY, CDR2 SMNVEV, per germline (reference sequence). V was cut by 2 bases and J by 0 bases, with 16 bases left in between. The CDR3 extends over 17 amino acids. CDR3 in amino acids: CASSLNLGGGANYGYTF. The DNA for the CDR3 is TGTGCCAGCAGTTTAAATCTGGGGGGGGGAGCTAACTATGGCTACACCTTC.

This clone was seen a handful of times. The chain joins TRBV7-9 to TRBJ2-7; the match to TRBD1 covers 8 bases. CDR1 SEHNR and CDR2 FQNEAQ come from the germline V gene (reference sequence). The CDR3 consists of 14 residues. V shed 1 base, J shed 6 bases, and the junction held 5 bases outside the gene matches. CDR3 DNA: TGTGCCAGCAGCTTAGGGACAGGGCTTTCCGAGCAGTACTTC. Translation gives CASSLGTGLSEQYF.